Below, 7 T cell receptor beta chains from the same sample are listed, as sequenced in a study of T-cell memory formation after mild COVID-19. TCRdb reanalysed the 5' RACE reads using MiXCR and keeps one entry per CDR3 protein. The data show hundreds of thousands of distinct CDR3 sequences, with approximately 21% seen just once and 7% to 9% held by the top ten. The sample was PBMCs or a T cell subset sorted from them (not recorded which). Receptors originate from an adult woman who had mild COVID-19 (a few samples of this study predate the infection). Cell type and time point are not known.

This clonotype showed up just a few times. V and J are TRBV4-2 and TRBJ2-2; TRBD1 or TRBD2 may be the D gene (6 bases each). This CDR3 has 16 amino acids. The V end lost 4 bases, the J end lost 5 bases, and 17 bases lay between the germline ends. Germline-derived CDR1 and CDR2 are LGHNA and YNFKEQ. The CDR3 is CASSPGAGSATGELFF. Written as DNA, the CDR3 is TGTGCCAGCAGCCCGGGGGCGGGGTCGGCTACCGGGGAGCTGTTTTTT.

This clonotype was counted a few times. The chain uses TRBV20-1 and TRBJ1-1; no reliable D call. This CDR3 spans 11 amino acids. CDR1 is DFQATT, CDR2 SNEGSKA, per germline (reference sequence). V was cut by 7 bases and J by 9 bases, with 15 bases left in between. This chain's CDR3 is CSVRDPPKAFF. DNA for the CDR3: TGCAGTGTTCGTGACCCGCCTAAAGCTTTCTTT.

The chain carries TRBV2 and TRBJ2-7; no reliable D call. The germline V gene encodes CDR1 SNHLY and CDR2 FYNNEI. Trimming took 6 bases from V and 4 from J, leaving 16 bases between them. The length of the CDR3 is 14 residues. The CDR3 bases are TGTGCCAGCAGGGCCTTTGATAAGGGTTACGAGCAGTACTTC. This codes for CASRAFDKGYEQYF.

This chain links TRBV5-1 with TRBJ2-1; a weak D match, TRBD2 (5 bases). V lost 3 bases and J 9 bases, leaving 13 bases between the germline ends. CDR1 is SGHRS and CDR2 is YFSETQ in the germline V gene. CDR3 length: 13 residues. This chain's CDR3 is CASSSNRGFEQFF. Written as DNA, the CDR3 is TGCGCCAGCAGCTCCAATCGGGGATTTGAGCAGTTCTTC.

The rearrangement uses TRBV7-8 and TRBJ2-1; 13 bases are shared with TRBD2. This CDR3 comprises 19 residues. V lost 1 base, J lost 0 bases, and 6 bases stayed unmatched. Germline-derived CDR1 and CDR2 are SGHVS and FQNEAQ. CDR3 protein: CASSLGTSGGSSSYNEQFF. The CDR3 nucleotides are TGTGCCAGCAGCTTAGGGACTAGCGGGGGTTCCAGCTCCTACAATGAGCAGTTCTTC.

A few counts support this clonotype. The genes are TRBV18 and TRBJ2-1, with TRBD2 matching over 10 bases. Germline CDR1 is KGHSH and CDR2 is LQKENI. J lost 4 bases, V lost 3 bases, and 6 bases had no gene match. The CDR3 extends over 16 amino acids. In nucleotides, the CDR3 is TGTGCCAGCTCACCTCAGACTAGCGGGCCGTACAATGAGCAGTTCTTC. Translating it yields CASSPQTSGPYNEQFF.

The gene calls are TRBV19 and TRBJ1-5; D may be TRBD1 (6 bases). The CDR3 sequence is 16 residues long. The germline gives CDR1 LNHDA, CDR2 SQIVND (reference sequence). With 5 bases removed from V and 0 bases from J, the gap between germline ends came to 14 bases. CDR3 sequence: CASSGTGPYSNQPQHF. Written as DNA, the CDR3 is TGTGCCAGTAGTGGAACAGGGCCCTATAGCAATCAGCCCCAGCATTTT. Drawing the rest from reference TRBV19 and TRBJ1-5, the complete variable domain is DGGITQSPKYLFRKEGQNVTLSCEQNLNHDAMYWYRQDPGQGLRLIYYSQIVNDFQKGDIAEGYSVSREKKESFPLTVTSAQKNPTAFYLCASSGTGPYSNQPQHFGDGTRLSIL.